A single TCR beta chain is shown here with its context. This entry belongs to a study of Graves' ophthalmopathy and Graves' hyperthyroidism. Other autoimmune diseases, uncontrolled infections, pregnancy and lactation each led to patient exclusion. Clinicians made diagnoses from clinical symptoms, serum thyroxine, TRAb, thyroid ultrasound and orbital computed tomography. The PBMC fraction was derived from 9 to 10 ml of fresh peripheral blood. V was cut by 1 base and J by 3 bases, with 12 bases left in between. This CDR3 comprises 16 residues. Beta-chain TCR CDR3 regions were amplified from RNA transcripts. First-round RT-PCR used HTBI primers; second-round multiplex PCR followed. A single record per CDR3 protein comes from TCRdb applying MiXCR to the multiplex PCR reads. The profile covers over 450,000 distinct CDR3 sequences, with 14% appearing a single time and 8% to 10% taken by the ten largest.

The rearrangement uses TRBV12-3 or TRBV12-4 and TRBJ2-2; D perhaps matches TRBD1 (6 bases). Sequenced input: blood. This TCR was recovered from a young woman with Graves' ophthalmopathy. Here the CDR3 DNA reads TGTGCCAGCAGTTTAGTCAGGGGCAGCTACACCGGGGAGCTGTTTTTT. It encodes CASSLVRGSYTGELFF.